Listed below are T cell receptor beta chains from one sample, sequenced in a study of T cell responses to AZD1222 COVID-19 vaccine. Produced via immunoSEQ multiplex PCR; TCRdb's table is partial and in-frame only. The data show some 120,000 clones, about 89% seen once. This specimen was peripheral blood, taken on day 0 of MenACWY control vaccination. The receptors here all came from an adult in good health. Both conserved end residues are part of each CDR3. A D gene is named only where the DNA matches it firmly. The size entry is marked missing in some rows and otherwise reads once, few, many or a size class.

v_call	clone_size	d_call	j_call	cdr3_aa	cdr3_nt
TRBV27	-	-	TRBJ2-7	CASSGGLLDEQYF	TGTGCCAGCAGCGGGGGGCTTTTAGACGAGCAGTACTTC
TRBV4-1	-	TRBD1	TRBJ1-1	CATKGARTEAFF	TGCGCCACGAAGGGGGCGCGGACTGAAGCTTTCTTT
TRBV11-1	-	-	TRBJ1-2	CASSTIDSYGYTF	TGTGCCAGCAGCACGATTGATAGCTATGGCTACACCTTC
TRBV13	-	-	TRBJ2-1	CASVGGAPYNEQFF	TGTGCCAGCGTCGGGGGAGCTCCCTACAATGAGCAGTTCTTC
TRBV5-6	-	-	TRBJ1-4	CASSRSDRSKLFF	TGTGCCAGCAGTCGTAGCGACAGGTCGAAACTGTTTTTT
TRBV19	-	TRBD1	TRBJ1-1	CASTQEDRWGRAFF	TGTGCCAGTACCCAAGAGGACAGGTGGGGTCGAGCTTTCTTT
TRBV9	-	TRBD2	TRBJ2-3	CASSSPLGASGSTSTDTQYF	TGTGCCAGCAGCTCCCCCCTAGGGGCTAGCGGGAGTACTAGCACAGATACGCAGTATTTT
TRBV9	-	-	TRBJ1-2	CASSSRVGYGYTF	TGTGCCAGCAGCTCCAGGGTGGGCTATGGCTACACCTTC
TRBV30	few	TRBD2	TRBJ2-2	CAWSYSGRDTGELFF	TGTGCCTGGAGCTACAGCGGGAGGGACACCGGGGAGCTGTTTTTT
TRBV5-5	-	-	TRBJ2-7	CASSLNPTATYEQYF	TGTGCCAGCAGCTTGAACCCGACAGCTACCTACGAGCAGTACTTC
TRBV5-4	-	-	TRBJ1-1	CASSLGQNTNTEAFF	TGTGCCAGCAGCTTGGGACAGAACACGAACACTGAAGCTTTCTTT
TRBV7-9	-	-	TRBJ2-3	CASSAARQRWGHTDTQYF	TGTGCCAGCAGCGCCGCGAGGCAACGGTGGGGACACACAGATACGCAGTATTTT
TRBV7-9	-	-	TRBJ1-1	CASRPGYEDTEAFF	TGTGCCAGCAGACCAGGATACGAGGACACTGAAGCTTTCTTT
TRBV27	-	TRBD1	TRBJ1-2	CASSPNPRGRGGGYTF	TGTGCCAGCAGCCCGAATCCCAGGGGGCGCGGTGGGGGCTACACCTTC
TRBV5-1	-	-	TRBJ2-1	CASSFYPSSYNEQFF	TGCGCCAGCAGCTTCTACCCTAGCTCCTACAATGAGCAGTTCTTC
TRBV5-5	once	TRBD1	TRBJ1-2	CASSLRTGGSGYTF	TGTGCCAGCAGCTTGAGAACAGGGGGGAGTGGCTACACCTTC
TRBV6-4	-	-	TRBJ2-1	CASSDGGGEGYNEQFF	TGTGCCAGCAGTGACGGGGGCGGAGAGGGTTACAATGAGCAGTTCTTC
TRBV14	-	TRBD2	TRBJ2-1	CASSLLSGTLPYNEQFF	TGTGCCAGCAGCCTTTTAAGCGGGACCCTACCGTACAATGAGCAGTTCTTC
TRBV7-9	-	-	TRBJ1-1	CASSLEATEAFF	TGTGCCAGCAGCTTAGAGGCCACTGAAGCTTTCTTT
TRBV30	-	-	TRBJ2-7	CAWSAGTQYEQYF	TGTGCCTGGAGTGCAGGGACCCAATACGAGCAGTACTTC
TRBV6-2/TRBV6-3	-	-	TRBJ2-3	CASSYSDTSPDTQYF	TGTGCCAGCAGTTACTCGGATACTAGTCCCGATACGCAGTATTTT
TRBV20-1	few	-	TRBJ1-1	CSARDRHEAFF	TGCAGTGCTAGAGATCGTCACGAAGCTTTCTTT
TRBV11-3	few	-	TRBJ1-2	CASSFVLGASYGYTF	TGTGCCAGCAGCTTCGTCCTTGGGGCCAGCTATGGCTACACCTTC
TRBV15	-	-	TRBJ2-3	CATSRGGSGTDTQYF	TGTGCCACCAGCAGAGGGGGCTCTGGCACAGATACGCAGTATTTT
TRBV24-1	-	-	TRBJ2-3	CATSSPGTDTQYF	TGTGCCACCAGTAGTCCAGGCACAGATACGCAGTATTTT
TRBV10-3	-	TRBD1	TRBJ1-1	CAISRQGEAFF	TGTGCCATCAGCCGACAGGGGGAAGCTTTCTTT
TRBV29-1	once	TRBD1	TRBJ1-2	CSVSGTGNYGYTF	TGCAGCGTTTCGGGGACAGGAAACTATGGCTACACCTTC
TRBV7-8	-	-	TRBJ2-7	CASSSLPQGGSYEQYF	TGTGCCAGCAGCTCTCTTCCCCAGGGAGGCTCCTACGAGCAGTACTTC
TRBV11-3	-	TRBD1	TRBJ1-1	CASSLTGGTEAFF	TGTGCCAGCAGCTTAACAGGGGGCACTGAAGCTTTCTTT
TRBV30	-	TRBD1	TRBJ1-5	CAWTAGTGSHQPQHF	TGTGCCTGGACCGCCGGGACAGGGTCCCATCAGCCCCAGCATTTT
TRBV4-1	-	-	TRBJ2-7	CASSQEPESSYEQYF	TGCGCCAGCAGCCAAGAGCCGGAGAGCTCCTACGAGCAGTACTTC
TRBV5-1	once	-	TRBJ2-3	CASRDNTDTQYF	TGCGCCAGCAGGGATAACACAGATACGCAGTATTTT
TRBV14	-	-	TRBJ1-1	CASSQDLGREAFF	TGTGCCAGCAGCCAAGATTTAGGGAGAGAAGCTTTCTTT
TRBV6-6	-	TRBD2	TRBJ2-7	CASTLGSSGSYEQYF	TGTGCCAGCACCTTAGGGAGTAGCGGGAGCTACGAGCAGTACTTC
TRBV3-1/TRBV3-2	-	TRBD1	TRBJ1-2	CASSPQTQGVYGYTF	TGTGCCAGCAGCCCCCAAACCCAGGGGGTCTATGGCTACACCTTC
TRBV24-1	-	TRBD1	TRBJ1-5	CATSDPGTEASAQHF	TGTGCCACCAGTGATCCCGGGACAGAGGCTTCGGCCCAGCATTTT
TRBV7-6	-	-	TRBJ2-7	CASSLGNQGDQGEQYF	TGTGCCAGCAGCTTAGGTAATCAGGGAGATCAGGGCGAGCAGTACTTC
TRBV5-1	-	-	TRBJ2-1	CASSLVSPSPGAYNEQFF	TGCGCCAGCAGCTTGGTTTCCCCTTCCCCGGGGGCCTACAATGAGCAGTTCTTC
TRBV2	-	TRBD1	TRBJ2-3	CASRPTGGTDTQYF	TGTGCCAGCAGACCGACAGGGGGGACAGATACGCAGTATTTT
TRBV6-5	-	TRBD2	TRBJ2-7	CATHPGTSVTYEQYF	TGTGCCACCCATCCCGGGACTAGCGTAACCTACGAGCAGTACTTC
TRBV6-1	-	TRBD2	TRBJ2-1	CASSEPGLAAYNEQFF	TGTGCCAGCAGTGAACCGGGACTAGCGGCATACAATGAGCAGTTCTTC
TRBV4-2	-	-	TRBJ2-1	CASSQDRGSSYNEQFF	TGTGCCAGCAGCCAAGATAGGGGAAGCTCCTACAATGAGCAGTTCTTC
TRBV11-2	-	-	TRBJ2-3	CASSLAGPPTDTQYF	TGTGCCAGCAGCTTAGCGGGACCCCCCACAGATACGCAGTATTTT
TRBV7-9	-	-	TRBJ2-7	CATPGVRAYEQYF	TGTGCCACCCCAGGAGTCAGAGCCTACGAGCAGTACTTC
TRBV12-3/TRBV12-4	once	-	TRBJ1-1	CASSRHLNTEAFF	TGTGCCAGCAGCCGACACTTGAACACTGAAGCTTTCTTT
TRBV12-3/TRBV12-4	-	-	TRBJ1-1	CASSSGGNTEAFF	TGTGCCAGCAGTTCTGGGGGAAACACTGAAGCTTTCTTT
TRBV5-8	-	TRBD1	TRBJ2-2	CASSIGTGSGTGELFF	TGTGCCAGCAGCATAGGGACAGGGTCGGGGACCGGGGAGCTGTTTTTT
TRBV5-1	once	TRBD1	TRBJ2-7	CASSRGQTYEQYF	TGCGCCAGCAGCAGGGGACAGACCTACGAGCAGTACTTC
TRBV2	-	TRBD2	TRBJ2-3	CASSRLAGGGDTQYF	TGTGCCAGCAGCAGACTAGCGGGAGGGGGAGATACGCAGTATTTT
TRBV11-3	once	TRBD2	TRBJ2-1	CASSLEPSGTYNEQFF	TGTGCCAGCAGCTTGGAACCTAGCGGGACCTACAATGAGCAGTTCTTC
TRBV11-3	few	-	TRBJ2-1	CASSFSGEGYNEQFF	TGTGCCAGCAGCTTTAGCGGAGAGGGATACAATGAGCAGTTCTTC
TRBV7-9	few	TRBD1	TRBJ1-2	CASSSPGQHYGYTF	TGTGCCAGCAGCTCCCCGGGACAGCACTATGGCTACACCTTC
TRBV13	once	TRBD1	TRBJ1-4	CASSPGGQGSNEKLFF	TGTGCCAGCAGCCCTGGGGGACAGGGGTCGAATGAAAAACTGTTTTTT
TRBV3-1/TRBV3-2	-	TRBD1	TRBJ2-7	CASSQVGQGIYEQYF	TGTGCCAGCAGCCAAGTGGGACAGGGGATTTACGAGCAGTACTTC
TRBV19	-	TRBD1	TRBJ2-1	CASSQGTGADNEQFF	TGTGCCAGTAGTCAGGGGACAGGGGCCGACAATGAGCAGTTCTTC
TRBV29-1	-	TRBD2	TRBJ2-7	CSGSGGRGYEQYF	TGCAGCGGTAGCGGGGGCCGAGGGTACGAGCAGTACTTC
TRBV12-3/TRBV12-4	-	-	TRBJ1-3	CASSLIGNTIYF	TGTGCCAGCAGTTTGATAGGGAACACCATATATTTT
TRBV27	-	-	TRBJ2-1	CASSFSPVAGNEQFF	TGTGCCAGCAGTTTTTCCCCGGTGGCGGGTAATGAGCAGTTCTTC
TRBV5-1	-	-	TRBJ1-1	CASSLGPGGTEAFF	TGCGCCAGCAGCTTGGGGCCGGGGGGTACTGAAGCTTTCTTT